This T cell receptor (beta chain) was identified in a study of OX40 agonist ivuxolimab in advanced cancers. The CDR3 has 15 amino acids. V dropped 9 bases and J dropped 0; count of bases not matched to a gene: 10. The germline V gene encodes CDR1 SNHLY and CDR2 FYNNEI. Profiling relied on immunoSEQ multiplex PCR, and the TCRdb table lists in-frame clones only, not all of them. The repertoire holds 65,000 to 85,000 clones, with approximately 89% as singletons. The sample in question was CD4+ or CD8+ T cells sorted from blood, obtained in a trial of the OX40 agonist ivuxolimab. This TCR was recovered from an adult with an advanced solid tumor such as melanoma, head and neck, liver or kidney cancer. The chain has TRBV2 and TRBJ1-1, with 7 bases aligning to TRBD1. CDR3 in amino acids: CARTGTATMNTEAFF. CDR3 in DNA: TGTGCCAGGACCGGGACAGCCACGATGAACACTGAAGCTTTCTTT. The full variable domain, its missing parts supplied by reference TRBV2 and TRBJ1-1, is EPEVTQTPSHQVTQMGQEVILRCVPISNHLYFYWYRQILGQKVEFLVSFYNNEISEKSEIFDDQFSVERPDGSNFTLKIRSTKLEDSAMYFCARTGTATMNTEAFFGQGTRLTVV.